Each of the 24 T cell receptor beta chains below was sequenced from the same sample in a study of T cells in localized non-small cell lung cancer. TCRdb's table, derived via immunoSEQ multiplex PCR, lists solely in-frame clones and lacks some. The profile shows about 2,300 clones, around 21% of them singletons. Material: lung tumor tissue, obtained before any cancer treatment. The receptors originated from a male donor aged 60 or over with stage I lung adenocarcinoma.

The genes are TRBV11-3 and TRBJ2-1; the match to TRBD2 covers 10 bases. This CDR3 is built from 16 residues. Looked up from germline, CDR1 is SGHNT and CDR2 is YENEEA. The V and J ends lost 5 bases and 2 bases, in that order; junction bases with no gene match: 6. This CDR3 is CASSQGLAEPYNEQFF. CDR3 bases: TGTGCCAGCAGCCAAGGACTAGCGGAGCCCTACAATGAGCAGTTCTTC. The variable domain in full, with the rest retrieved from reference TRBV11-3 and TRBJ2-1, is EAGVVQSPRYKIIEKKQPVAFWCNPISGHNTLYWYLQNLGQGPELLIRYENEEAVDDSQLPKDRFSAERLKGVDSTLKIQPAELGDSAVYLCASSQGLAEPYNEQFFGPGTRLTVL.

By proportion, this clone is medium-sized (0.01 to 0.1%). The V call is TRBV11-3, the J call TRBJ1-1; D ambiguous. This CDR3 comprises 15 residues. Germline V gives CDR1 SGHNT, CDR2 YENEEA. Trimming removed 3 bases from V and 1 base from J, with 12 bases in between. The CDR3 region is CASSFLRQENTEAFF. The CDR3 nucleotides are TGTGCCAGCAGCTTCCTTCGGCAGGAGAACACTGAAGCTTTCTTT. The whole variable domain, filled in from reference TRBV11-3 and TRBJ1-1, reads EAGVVQSPRYKIIEKKQPVAFWCNPISGHNTLYWYLQNLGQGPELLIRYENEEAVDDSQLPKDRFSAERLKGVDSTLKIQPAELGDSAVYLCASSFLRQENTEAFFGQGTRLTVV.

This rearrangement joins TRBV6-8 to TRBJ2-7; 7 bases match TRBD1. The CDR3 contains 14 residues. The germline gives CDR1 MNHGY, CDR2 SAAAGT. V was clipped by 8 bases and J by 0 bases; unmatched bases: 7. The CDR3 nucleotides are TGTGCCAGCTGTACAGGGGCTACCTCCTACGAGCAGTACTTC. Protein: CASCTGATSYEQYF.

There are a few counts of this clone. The chain uses TRBV6-8 and TRBJ2-4; D is unclear. Looked up from germline, CDR1 is MNHGY and CDR2 is SAAAGT. V was cut by 0 bases and J by 0 bases, with 12 bases left in between. This CDR3 is built from 17 residues. The DNA for the CDR3 is TGTGCCAGCAGTTACTCGATACAGCTCCTAGCCAAAAACATTCAGTACTTC. Protein: CASSYSIQLLAKNIQYF.

This chain connects TRBV6-8 to TRBJ2-2; 11 bases agree with TRBD2. With V trimmed by 4 bases and J by 4 bases, 2 bases remained unmatched. The CDR3 has 15 amino acids. CDR1 and CDR2 (germline): MNHGY, SAAAGT. CDR3 loop: CASSFGLAGTGELFF. CDR3 bases: TGTGCCAGCAGTTTTGGACTAGCGGGCACCGGGGAGCTGTTTTTT.

The chain recombines TRBV11-3 with TRBJ2-7; TRBD2 aligns across 11 bases. The junction had 15 bases not matched to a gene; V was cut back by 4 bases and J by 7 bases. CDR3 length equals 17 residues. Germline V CDR1 and CDR2: SGHNT, YENEEA. The CDR3 bases are TGTGCCAGCAGCTCCCGGTTAGCGGGAGGGCCAGCTGCAGAGCAGTACTTC. Protein: CASSSRLAGGPAAEQYF.

The V and J genes are TRBV28 and TRBJ2-5; a weak D match, TRBD2 (5 bases). The CDR3 consists of 14 residues. Trimming cost V 1 base and J 1 base, with 7 bases left between them. Germline V lookup: CDR1 MDHEN, CDR2 SYDVKM. CDR3 coding DNA: TGTGCCAGCAGTTTATCCGGGGTCCAAGAGACCCAGTACTTC. Translating it yields CASSLSGVQETQYF.

The V and J genes are TRBV6-8 and TRBJ1-1; 9 bases map to TRBD1. After removal of 0 bases from V and 1 base from J, the junction contained 3 bases not matched to a gene. This CDR3 spans 16 amino acids. CDR1 MNHGY and CDR2 SAAAGT come from the germline V gene. CDR3 residues: CASSYSGTGPNTEAFF. Here the CDR3 DNA reads TGTGCCAGCAGTTACTCGGGGACAGGGCCGAACACTGAAGCTTTCTTT.

This clone has a handful of counts. The CDR3 is CASTTLGQVDEQFF. The CDR3 DNA sequence: TGCGCCAGCACAACCCTAGGACAGGTCGATGAGCAGTTCTTC. The V call is TRBV5-1, the J call TRBJ2-1, with 7 bases matching TRBD1. CDR1 is SGHRS, CDR2 YFSETQ, per germline. V trimming: 6 bases; J trimming: 8 bases; junction bases outside the gene matches: 11. This CDR3 comprises 14 residues.

This chain links TRBV11-3 with TRBJ2-1, with 7 bases that match TRBD2. Germline values: CDR1 SGHNT, CDR2 YENEEA. This CDR3 spans 17 amino acids. J was trimmed by 6 bases and V by 5 bases; bases with no gene match: 16. CDR3 in amino acids: CASSQGGASGTFNEQFF. The CDR3 nucleotides are TGTGCCAGCAGCCAAGGAGGAGCTAGCGGTACTTTCAATGAGCAGTTCTTC.

This clone was observed at least ten times. This chain connects TRBV11-3 to TRBJ2-1; 11 bases match TRBD2. Germline V gene sequence: CDR1 SGHNT, CDR2 YENEEA. The CDR3 is 16 amino acids. With 5 bases clipped from V and 6 bases from J, the junction kept 9 bases outside the gene matches. The CDR3 sequence: CASSPLAGGPVNEQFF. The CDR3 DNA reads TGTGCCAGCAGCCCCTTAGCGGGAGGGCCTGTCAATGAGCAGTTCTTC.

This clone counts as medium-sized (0.01 to 0.1%). The gene calls are TRBV11-3 and TRBJ2-7; 8 bases align to TRBD2. Germline V gene data show CDR1 as SGHNT and CDR2 as YENEEA. The J segment lost 5 bases and the V segment lost 1 base, leaving 4 bases of the junction unmatched. The CDR3 loop spans 14 amino acids. Here the CDR3 DNA reads TGTGCCAGCAGCTTAGTAGCGGGAAGGGACGAGCAGTACTTC. This sequence encodes CASSLVAGRDEQYF.

This chain joins TRBV9 and TRBJ2-7; D may be TRBD1 (6 bases). CDR3 length equals 15 residues. Trimming cost V 3 bases and J 1 base, with 14 bases left between them. Germline CDR1 and CDR2: SGDLS and YYNGEE. The CDR3 is CASSAGTPYSYEQYF. The DNA of the CDR3 is TGTGCCAGCAGCGCAGGGACACCTTATTCCTACGAGCAGTACTTC.

Only a few counts were recorded for this clone. The junction departs from the called germline gene at one end, perhaps through a read error. The J gene is TRBJ2-5, the V gene TRBV11-3; D call uncertain. The CDR3 consists of 15 residues. CDR1 is SGHNT, CDR2 YENEEA, per germline. CDR3 amino acids: CASSLVGGRQETQYF. CDR3 coding DNA: TGTGCTAGCAGCTTAGTAGGTGGGCGTCAGGAGACCCAGTACTTC.

A remark on this clone: A junction boundary mismatches the germline segment, possibly from a read error. The chain recombines TRBV11-3 with TRBJ2-3; TRBD2 is a possible D gene (6 bases). The germline CDR1 and CDR2 sequences are SGHNT and YENEEA. This CDR3 has 14 residues. CDR3 amino acids: CASSLGGTTDTQYF. CDR3 nucleotide sequence: TGTGCTAGCAGCTTAGGCGGGACCACAGATACGCAGTATTTT.

The chain has TRBV7-4 and TRBJ1-2, with TRBD1 as a possible D gene (6 bases). Trimming cost V 2 bases and J 7 bases, with 11 bases left between them. Looked up from germline, CDR1 is SGHVT and CDR2 is SQSDAQ. The CDR3 covers 13 residues. CDR3 in amino acids: CASSLTTGSGYTF. CDR3 nucleotide sequence: TGTGCCAGCAGCTTAACTACAGGGTCTGGCTACACCTTC.

This clone was detected ten times or more. The chain uses TRBV7-2 and TRBJ2-1, with D perhaps TRBD2 (7 bases). The V gene's germline CDR1 is SGHTA and CDR2 FQGNSA. V lost 4 bases, J lost 10 bases, and 14 bases lay in between. The CDR3 sequence is 13 residues long. CDR3 region: CASSSRGPGEQFF. The CDR3 region has the DNA TGTGCCAGCAGCTCGCGGGGGCCCGGAGAGCAGTTCTTC.

This clone was observed a handful of times. The chain is built from TRBV18 and TRBJ1-5; D uncertain. Trimming shortened V by 4 bases and J by 3 bases, and 4 bases separated the two germline ends. CDR3 length equals 12 residues. In germline, CDR1 is KGHSH, CDR2 LQKENI. In DNA, the CDR3 is TGTGCCAGCTCACTCGACAATCAGCCCCAGCATTTT. The encoded protein is CASSLDNQPQHF.

The CDR3 sequence: CASNGTPGQRNTEAFF. For the CDR3, the DNA is TGTGCCAGCAATGGGACCCCGGGACAGCGGAACACTGAAGCTTTCTTT. The rearrangement links TRBV28 to TRBJ1-1; 7 bases agree with TRBD1. V lost 7 bases, J lost 1 base, and 12 bases stayed unmatched. Germline CDR1 is MDHEN and CDR2 is SYDVKM. The CDR3 totals 16 residues.

This clone is labeled large (0.1 to 1%). The chain carries TRBV28 and TRBJ2-7; D possibly corresponds to TRBD1 (6 bases). V lost 4 bases and J lost 4, with 11 bases in between. From germline, CDR1 is MDHEN and CDR2 SYDVKM. This CDR3 has 13 amino acids. The CDR3 reads CASSSGHRYEQYF. The CDR3 nucleotides are TGTGCCAGCAGTTCGGGACATCGATACGAGCAGTACTTC.

This clone came up a few times. V usage is TRBV6-8 and J usage is TRBJ2-3, with a tentative D call TRBD1 (6 bases). The CDR3 contains 16 residues. Trimming pared 4 bases from V and 1 base from J, leaving 15 bases between. From germline, CDR1 is MNHGY and CDR2 SAAAGT. CDR3 loop: CASSFDRSSRTDTQYF. The CDR3 DNA follows: TGTGCCAGCAGTTTCGACAGGTCCTCTCGCACAGATACGCAGTATTTT.

This clone was recorded a few times. V usage is TRBV11-3 and J usage is TRBJ1-2; no clear D gene. In germline, CDR1 is SGHNT, CDR2 YENEEA. Trimming pared 5 bases from V and 3 bases from J, leaving 22 bases between. This CDR3 is built from 17 residues. DNA for the CDR3: TGTGCCAGCAGCCACGCGGGTGCAGGCCCAATGGACTATGGCTACACCTTC. It codes for CASSHAGAGPMDYGYTF. Looking up the rest from reference TRBV11-3 and TRBJ1-2 gives the full variable domain: EAGVVQSPRYKIIEKKQPVAFWCNPISGHNTLYWYLQNLGQGPELLIRYENEEAVDDSQLPKDRFSAERLKGVDSTLKIQPAELGDSAVYLCASSHAGAGPMDYGYTFGSGTRLTVV.

J is TRBJ1-2 and V is TRBV6-8; a possible D gene is TRBD1 (5 bases). V lost 5 bases, J lost 4 bases, and 20 bases lay in between. Germline CDR1 MNHGY, CDR2 SAAAGT. CDR3 length: 16 amino acids. CDR3 sequence reads: CASSPPLGQGAYGYTF. The CDR3 coding sequence is TGTGCCAGCAGTCCACCTTTAGGTCAGGGAGCCTATGGCTACACCTTC.

This rearrangement joins TRBV29-1 to TRBJ2-5; 8 bases are shared with TRBD1. J was trimmed by 0 bases and V by 4 bases; bases with no gene match: 1. The germline V gene has CDR1 SQVTM and CDR2 ANQGSEA. The CDR3 is made up of 13 amino acids. The CDR3 protein is CSVGQGYQETQYF. In nucleotides, the CDR3 is TGCAGCGTTGGACAGGGGTACCAAGAGACCCAGTACTTC.